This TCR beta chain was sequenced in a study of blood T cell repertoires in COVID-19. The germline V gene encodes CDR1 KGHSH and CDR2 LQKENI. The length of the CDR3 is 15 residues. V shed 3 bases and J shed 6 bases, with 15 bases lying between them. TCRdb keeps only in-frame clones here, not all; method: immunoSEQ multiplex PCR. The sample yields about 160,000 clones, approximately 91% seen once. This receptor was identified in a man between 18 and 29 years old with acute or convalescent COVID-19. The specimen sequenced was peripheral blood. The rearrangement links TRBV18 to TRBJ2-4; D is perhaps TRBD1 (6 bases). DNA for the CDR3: TGTGCCAGCTCACCTATTCGACAGGTTGCAAACATTCAGTACTTC. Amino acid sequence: CASSPIRQVANIQYF.